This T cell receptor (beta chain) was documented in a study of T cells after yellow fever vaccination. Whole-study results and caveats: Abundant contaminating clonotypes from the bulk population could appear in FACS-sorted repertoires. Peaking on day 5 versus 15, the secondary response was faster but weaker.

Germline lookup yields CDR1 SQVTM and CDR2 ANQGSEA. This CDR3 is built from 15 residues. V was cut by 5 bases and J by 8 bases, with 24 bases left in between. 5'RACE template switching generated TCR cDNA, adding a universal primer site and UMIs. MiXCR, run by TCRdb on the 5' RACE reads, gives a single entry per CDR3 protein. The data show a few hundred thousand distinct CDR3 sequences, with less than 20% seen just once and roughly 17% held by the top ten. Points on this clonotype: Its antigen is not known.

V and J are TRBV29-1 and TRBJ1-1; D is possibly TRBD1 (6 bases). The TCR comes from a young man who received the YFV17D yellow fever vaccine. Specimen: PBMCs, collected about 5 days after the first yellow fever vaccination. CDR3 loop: CSVLLPSLGAGEAFF. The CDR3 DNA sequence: TGCAGCGTTTTACTGCCTTCTTTGGGGGCGGGAGAAGCTTTCTTT.